Listed here are 6 T cell receptor beta chains from one sample, sequenced in a study of T cell repertoires in cytomegalovirus infection. A single record per CDR3 protein comes from TCRdb applying MiXCR to the reads. The sample yields hundreds of thousands of distinct CDR3 sequences, approximately 24% seen once. Sequencing input: CD8+ T cells from PBMCs. Receptors originate from a human donor in good health (CMV status not recorded). Some clones in this sample may be carry-over from other donors' samples.

The V gene is TRBV14, the J gene TRBJ1-3; TRBD1 matches 9 bases. The CDR3 is 18 amino acids. The V segment lost 3 bases and the J segment 0 bases; nucleotides outside the gene matches: 9. Germline V lookup: CDR1 SGHDN, CDR2 FVKESK. CDR3 protein: CASSHQQGQGGSGNTIYF. The CDR3 nucleotides read TGTGCCAGCAGCCACCAACAGGGACAGGGCGGCTCTGGAAACACCATATATTTT.

This clonotype came up a few times. This rearrangement joins TRBV28 to TRBJ2-2, with D perhaps TRBD1 or TRBD2 (6 bases each). V lost 4 bases to trimming and J lost 4 bases, with 13 bases between them. This CDR3 is 15 amino acids long. CDR1 and CDR2 from the germline V gene are MDHEN and SYDVKM. CDR3 sequence: CASSSRGLSTGELFF. The CDR3 bases are TGTGCCAGCAGTTCCCGGGGGCTCAGCACCGGGGAGCTGTTTTTT.

This clonotype has a handful of counts. The V gene is TRBV11-2, the J gene TRBJ2-3, with D maybe TRBD1 (6 bases). This CDR3 has 14 amino acids. V shed 4 bases and J shed 7 bases, with 15 bases lying between them. Germline values: CDR1 SGHAT, CDR2 FQNNGV. As DNA, the CDR3 is TGTGCCAGCAGCTCAAGCCGGGACAAACATACGCAGTATTTT. This encodes CASSSSRDKHTQYF.

V usage is TRBV7-3 and J usage is TRBJ1-1, with TRBD1 as a possible D gene (6 bases). V was pared by 1 base and J by 1 base, with 10 bases between. This CDR3 has 15 amino acids. Germline assignment: CDR1 SGHTA and CDR2 FQGTGA. The CDR3 sequence is CASSLIRGKNTEAFF. In DNA form, the CDR3 reads TGTGCCAGCAGCTTAATCAGGGGTAAGAACACTGAAGCTTTCTTT. Supplemented by reference TRBV7-3 and TRBJ1-1, the full variable domain reads GAGVSQTPSNKVTEKGKYVELRCDPISGHTALYWYRQSLGQGPEFLIYFQGTGAADDSGLPNDRFFAVRPEGSVSTLKIQRTERGDSAVYLCASSLIRGKNTEAFFGQGTRLTVV.

With regard to this clonotype: One junction end does not reproduce the germline sequence, and a read error may be involved. The rearrangement uses TRBV6-2 or TRBV6-3 and TRBJ2-1; maybe TRBD1 (6 bases). Germline assignment: CDR1 MNHEY and CDR2 SVGEGT. CDR3 length: 14 residues. CDR3 sequence: CANSYLGHYNEQFF. In nucleotides, the CDR3 is TGTGCCAACAGTTACTTGGGACACTACAATGAGCAGTTCTTC.

The sample holds a few counts of this clonotype. This chain connects TRBV28 to TRBJ1-5, with D maybe TRBD1 (5 bases). Germline-derived CDR1 and CDR2 are MDHEN and SYDVKM. The CDR3 is made up of 15 amino acids. The V and J ends lost 5 bases and 0 bases respectively, with 11 bases between them. This CDR3 reads CASSTRQSSNQPQHF. Written as DNA, the CDR3 is TGTGCCAGCAGTACCCGACAGTCTAGCAATCAGCCCCAGCATTTT.